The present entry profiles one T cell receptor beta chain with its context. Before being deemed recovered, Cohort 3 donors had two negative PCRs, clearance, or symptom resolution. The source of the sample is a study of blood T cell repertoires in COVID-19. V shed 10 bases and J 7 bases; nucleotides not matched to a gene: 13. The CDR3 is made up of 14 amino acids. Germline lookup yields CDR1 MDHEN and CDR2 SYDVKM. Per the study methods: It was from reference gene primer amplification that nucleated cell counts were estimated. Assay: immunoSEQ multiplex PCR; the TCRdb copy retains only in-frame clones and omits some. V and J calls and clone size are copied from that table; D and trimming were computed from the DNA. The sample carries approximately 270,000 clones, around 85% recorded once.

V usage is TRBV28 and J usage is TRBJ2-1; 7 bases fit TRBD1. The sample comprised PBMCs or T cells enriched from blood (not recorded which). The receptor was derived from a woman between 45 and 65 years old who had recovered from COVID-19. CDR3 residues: CAIRQGVLGNEQFF. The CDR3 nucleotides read TGTGCCATTAGGCAGGGGGTTCTGGGGAATGAGCAGTTCTTC.